Here is one TCR beta chain with its context. The authors reverse transcribed roughly 0.5 to 1 ug RNA with random hexamers. Coverage of TCR beta CDR3 amplification by immunoSEQ multiplex PCR extended to 54 Vbeta and 13 Jbeta. MiXCR, run by TCRdb on the immunoSEQ multiplex PCR reads, gives a single entry per CDR3 protein. Counted here are approximately 280,000 distinct CDR3 sequences, roughly 85% occurring once; the ten biggest clones make up about 0.11%. This sample is part of a study of CD8 T cells in Susac syndrome. Germline V lookup: CDR1 SEHNR, CDR2 FQNEAQ (reference sequence). The CDR3 runs to 15 residues. The ends were cut back, 7 bases at V and 0 bases at J, with 10 bases in the middle.

Sequenced material: CD8+ T cells from PBMCs. The chain recombines TRBV7-9 with TRBJ1-6; the D gene is possibly TRBD1 (6 bases). This receptor was taken from a human donor with multiple sclerosis. The CDR3 region has the DNA TGTGCCAGCAAGGACAGTAGCTCCTATAATTCACCCCTCCACTTT. Translated: CASKDSSSYNSPLHF.